This T cell receptor (beta chain) was observed in a study of T cells in Graves' hyperthyroidism and ophthalmopathy. Overall study findings and caveats: A 13 V-J signature model discriminated ophthalmopathy versus stable hyperthyroidism.

There are many counts of this clonotype. Its antigen is as yet unknown. V was clipped by 0 bases and J by 4 bases, with 10 bases between them. Per germline, CDR1 SGDLS and CDR2 YYNGEE. CDR3 length: 14 amino acids. Amplification of TCR beta CDR3 regions used RNA as the template. HTBI primers were used for first-round RT-PCR of the TCR CDR3. MiXCR was run by TCRdb on the multiplex PCR reads, yielding one entry per CDR3 protein. The sample holds around 600,000 distinct CDR3 sequences, approximately 42% seen once. The receptor was isolated from an adult man with Graves' disease, either hyperthyroidism or ophthalmopathy (not recorded which). Sequences were obtained from peripheral blood or thyroid tissue (not recorded which). The rearrangement joins TRBV9 to TRBJ1-1; D is unclear. As DNA, the CDR3 is TGTGCCAGCAGCGTAGATGGTGAGGGCACTGAAGCTTTCTTT. It is translated as CASSVDGEGTEAFF.